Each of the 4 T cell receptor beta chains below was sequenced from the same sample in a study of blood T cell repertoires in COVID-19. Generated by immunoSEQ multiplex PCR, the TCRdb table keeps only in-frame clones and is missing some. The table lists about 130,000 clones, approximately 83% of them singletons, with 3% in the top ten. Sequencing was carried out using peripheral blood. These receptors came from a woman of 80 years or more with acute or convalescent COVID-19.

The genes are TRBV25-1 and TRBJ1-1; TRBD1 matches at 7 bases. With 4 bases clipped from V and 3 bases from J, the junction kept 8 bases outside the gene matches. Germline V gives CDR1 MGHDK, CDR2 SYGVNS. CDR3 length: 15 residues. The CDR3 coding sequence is TGTGCCAGCAGTGTAGGGACAGCCGGAGACACTGAAGCTTTCTTT. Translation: CASSVGTAGDTEAFF.

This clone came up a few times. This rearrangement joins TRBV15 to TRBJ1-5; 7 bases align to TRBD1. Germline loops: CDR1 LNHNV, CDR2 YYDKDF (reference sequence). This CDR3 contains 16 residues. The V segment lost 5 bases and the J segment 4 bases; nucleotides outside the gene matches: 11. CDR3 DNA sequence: TGTGCCACCAGCGGATTAGACAGGGCGGAAAATCAGCCCCAGCATTTT. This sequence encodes CATSGLDRAENQPQHF.

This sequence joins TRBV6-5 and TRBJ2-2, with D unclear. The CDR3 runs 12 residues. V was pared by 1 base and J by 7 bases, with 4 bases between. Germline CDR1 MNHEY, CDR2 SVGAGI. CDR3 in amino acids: CASSYLRGELFF. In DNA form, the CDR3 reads TGTGCCAGCAGTTACTTGCGCGGGGAGCTGTTTTTT.

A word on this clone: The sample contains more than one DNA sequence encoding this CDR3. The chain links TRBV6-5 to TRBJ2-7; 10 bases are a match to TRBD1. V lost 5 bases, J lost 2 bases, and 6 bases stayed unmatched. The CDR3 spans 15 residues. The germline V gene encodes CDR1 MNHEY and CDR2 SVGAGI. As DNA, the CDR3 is TGTGCCAGCAGTCTTCAAGACAGGGGGCCCTACGAGCAGTACTTC. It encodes CASSLQDRGPYEQYF.